These 19 T cell receptor beta chains were all obtained from the same sample, sequenced in a study of T cell repertoires in cytomegalovirus infection. One entry per CDR3 protein results from TCRdb running MiXCR on the reads. The sample includes tens of thousands of distinct CDR3 sequences, roughly 19% of them seen just once. No antigen has been identified for these receptors. Specimen: CD8+ T cells from cultured PBMCs, collected from culture after CMV antigen stimulation. These receptors were collected from a human donor in good health (CMV status not recorded). Some clones in this sample may be carry-over from other donors' samples.

This clonotype was counted only a few times. The V gene is TRBV7-9, the J gene TRBJ2-7; 7 nucleotides line up with TRBD2. From germline, CDR1 is SEHNR and CDR2 FQNEAQ (reference sequence). The CDR3 is made up of 15 amino acids. The V gene end was trimmed by 1 base and the J gene end by 5 bases; junction bases not matched to a gene: 8. The CDR3 region has the DNA TGTGCCAGCAGCTTAGGGGGAGGGACGCTAGACGAGCAGTACTTC. Residues: CASSLGGGTLDEQYF.

The genes are TRBV27 and TRBJ1-1, with D tentatively TRBD1 (5 bases). Deletions cut 6 bases from V and 3 bases from J, with 11 bases between. CDR3 length: 13 amino acids. CDR1 and CDR2 from the germline V gene are MNHEY and SMNVEV (reference sequence). CDR3 sequence (DNA): TGTGCCAGCAGCCCCGGGACGTACACTGAAGCTTTCTTT. This translates into CASSPGTYTEAFF.

This clonotype was counted ten times or more. The chain carries TRBV7-9 and TRBJ2-7, with D tentatively TRBD2 (5 bases). Germline V gene data show CDR1 as SEHNR and CDR2 as FQNEAQ (reference sequence). V lost 5 bases and J 5 bases, leaving 16 bases between the germline ends. The CDR3 length is 14 residues. The CDR3, as DNA: TGTGCCAGCAGCCCTAGCTGGAGGAATGACGAGCAGTACTTC. It encodes CASSPSWRNDEQYF.

The chain employs TRBV4-1 and TRBJ1-1; D gene uncertain. The V gene's germline CDR1 is MGHRA and CDR2 YSYEKL. Trimming took 0 bases from V and 5 from J, leaving 13 bases between them. CDR3 size: 15 residues. The CDR3 sequence: CASSQDGGSTTEAFF. For the CDR3, the DNA is TGCGCCAGCAGCCAAGATGGAGGGTCGACGACTGAAGCTTTCTTT.

The V gene is TRBV5-5, the J gene TRBJ2-7, with 10 nucleotides matching TRBD2. The trim removed 3 bases at V and 2 bases at J, leaving 5 bases unmatched. The CDR3 contains 15 residues. Germline V gene data show CDR1 as SGHKS and CDR2 as YYEKEE (reference sequence). This CDR3 is CASSSPTSGAYEQYF. The CDR3 DNA sequence: TGTGCCAGCAGCTCCCCCACTAGCGGGGCCTACGAGCAGTACTTC. The whole variable domain, remainder taken from reference TRBV5-5 and TRBJ2-7, is DAGVTQSPTHLIKTRGQQVTLRCSPISGHKSVSWYQQVLGQGPQFIFQYYEKEERGRGNFPDRFSARQFPNYSSELNVNALLLGDSALYLCASSSPTSGAYEQYFGPGTRLTVT.

This sequence joins TRBV6-5 and TRBJ2-7, with D possibly being TRBD1 (5 bases). This CDR3 comprises 16 residues. V lost 2 bases, J lost 2 bases, and 16 bases lay in between. Per the germline V gene, CDR1 is MNHEY and CDR2 is SVGAGI. For the CDR3, the DNA is TGTGCCAGCAGTTACACCTTTAAGGACACCGCCTACGAGCAGTACTTC. It translates to CASSYTFKDTAYEQYF.

This clonotype was counted at least ten times. The chain carries TRBV9 and TRBJ1-2, with a possible D match to TRBD1 (5 bases). The CDR3 length is 14 residues. Trimming pared 0 bases from V and 8 bases from J, leaving 14 bases between. Germline V gene sequence: CDR1 SGDLS, CDR2 YYNGEE. The CDR3 coding sequence is TGTGCCAGCAGCGTAGCCCCGGGACGTGAGGGCTACACCTTC. Residues: CASSVAPGREGYTF. Variable domain in full (rest from reference TRBV9 and TRBJ1-2): DSGVTQTPKHLITATGQRVTLRCSPRSGDLSVYWYQQSLDQGLQFLIQYYNGEERAKGNILERFSAQQFPDLHSELNLSSLELGDSALYFCASSVAPGREGYTFGSGTRLTVV.

The genes are TRBV6-2 or TRBV6-3 and TRBJ1-5; TRBD1 might be the D (5 bases). Looked up from germline, CDR1 is MNHEY and CDR2 is SVGEGT. This CDR3 comprises 17 residues. V gave up 2 bases and J gave up 2 bases, with 16 bases separating them. The CDR3 DNA reads as TGTGCCAGCAGTTACCGGACTCGGCAGGGTGGCAATCAGCCCCAGCATTTT. Amino acids: CASSYRTRQGGNQPQHF.

This clonotype turned up a few times. This chain joins TRBV6-2 or TRBV6-3 and TRBJ1-5; D ambiguous. This CDR3 region has 17 residues. V was pared by 0 bases and J by 5 bases, with 17 bases between. Germline CDR1 is MNHEY and CDR2 is SVGEGT. In nucleotides, the CDR3 is TGTGCCAGCAGTTACTCACCGACAAGGTCTGGCTATCAGCCCCAGCATTTT. Protein: CASSYSPTRSGYQPQHF.

This chain joins TRBV7-9 and TRBJ2-1; no firm D call. Germline values: CDR1 SEHNR, CDR2 FQNEAQ (reference sequence). The V end lost 5 bases, the J end lost 8 bases, and 16 bases lay between the germline ends. This CDR3 is 14 amino acids long. The CDR3 here is CASSQSERVDEQFF. CDR3 in DNA: TGTGCCAGCAGCCAATCCGAAAGGGTCGATGAGCAGTTCTTC.

In its sample, this clonotype was seen many times. J is TRBJ1-1 and V is TRBV6-2 or TRBV6-3; D not certain. The CDR3 is 12 amino acids. The ends were cut back, 5 bases at V and 5 bases at J, with 9 bases in the middle. Germline V CDR1 and CDR2: MNHEY, SVGEGT. The CDR3 region has the DNA TGTGCCAGCAGTCGAGATGGGACTGAAGCTTTCTTT. It yields the protein CASSRDGTEAFF.

The chain employs TRBV5-6 and TRBJ2-5, with 8 bases matching TRBD2. Trimming removed 6 bases from V and 1 base from J; junction bases left unmatched: 5. Looked up from germline, CDR1 is SGHDT and CDR2 is YYEEEE. This CDR3 has 14 amino acids. This CDR3 is CASTQTSVQETQYF. CDR3 nucleotide sequence: TGTGCCAGCACCCAGACTAGCGTCCAAGAGACCCAGTACTTC.

In this sample, this clonotype turned up a few times. This rearrangement joins TRBV5-1 to TRBJ2-7; D is possibly TRBD2 (5 bases). The V gene lost 3 bases and the J gene lost 3 bases, with 7 bases spanning the gap. This CDR3 spans 12 amino acids. Germline V gene data show CDR1 as SGHRS and CDR2 as YFSETQ. CDR3 region: CASSSGDYEQYF. The CDR3 bases are TGCGCCAGCAGCTCCGGGGACTACGAGCAGTACTTC.

This clonotype was counted ten times or more. The genes are TRBV11-2 and TRBJ1-6; D not resolved. CDR1 is SGHAT and CDR2 is FQNNGV in the germline V gene. The V end lost 0 bases, the J end lost 0 bases, and 9 bases lay between the germline ends. The CDR3 loop spans 17 amino acids. CDR3 residues: CASSLDSENSYNSPLHF. In DNA form, the CDR3 reads TGTGCCAGCAGCTTAGATTCAGAGAACTCCTATAATTCACCCCTCCACTTT. Filled out from reference TRBV11-2 and TRBJ1-6, the complete variable domain reads EAGVAQSPRYKIIEKRQSVAFWCNPISGHATLYWYQQILGQGPKLLIQFQNNGVVDDSQLPKDRFSAERLKGVDSTLKIQPAKLEDSAVYLCASSLDSENSYNSPLHFGNGTRLTVT.

V is TRBV4-3 and J is TRBJ1-6; D gene uncertain. Deletions cut 3 bases from V and 5 bases from J, with 11 bases between. CDR3 length equals 15 residues. The germline CDR1 and CDR2 sequences are LGHNA and YSLEER. In DNA form, the CDR3 reads TGCGCCAGCAGCCAGGACCGCCTTAATAATTCACCCCTCCACTTT. Translation gives CASSQDRLNNSPLHF.

The DNA of the CDR3 is TGTGCCAGTAGTATCCGGGACTCTTCTCCCTACGAGCAGTACTTC. It yields the protein CASSIRDSSPYEQYF. The V call is TRBV19, the J call TRBJ2-7; D might be TRBD2 (6 bases). Trimming cost V 3 bases and J 2 bases, with 14 bases left between them. CDR1 is LNHDA, CDR2 SQIVND, per germline (reference sequence). The CDR3 length is 15 residues.

The J gene is TRBJ1-1, the V gene TRBV5-4; D call uncertain. V lost 1 base and J lost 4, with 8 bases in between. The germline gives CDR1 SGHNT, CDR2 YYREEE (reference sequence). CDR3 length equals 13 residues. CDR3: CASSLPQSTEAFF. The CDR3 DNA is TGTGCCAGCAGCTTGCCACAGAGCACTGAAGCTTTCTTT.

This clonotype was seen a handful of times. This rearrangement joins TRBV28 to TRBJ2-7; D is uncertain. V was shortened by 3 bases and J by 6 bases, with 9 bases between the two germline ends. The CDR3 extends over 12 amino acids. CDR1 and CDR2 (germline): MDHEN, SYDVKM. In DNA form, the CDR3 reads TGTGCCAGCAGTTTGAGTCCCTTCGAGCAGTACTTC. Translated, it gives CASSLSPFEQYF.

This clonotype was recorded at least ten times. This CDR3 reads CASSQDRHRRQSSYNSPLHF. DNA for the CDR3: TGCGCCAGCAGCCAAGATCGTCATCGAAGGCAGAGCTCCTATAATTCACCCCTCCACTTT. The chain recombines TRBV4-1 with TRBJ1-6; no definite D call. CDR3 length: 20 amino acids. Germline loops: CDR1 MGHRA, CDR2 YSYEKL. V was shortened by 0 bases and J by 0 bases, with 18 bases between the two germline ends.